The entry below describes one TCR beta chain. A few counts support this clone. Its antigen remains undetermined. No quality values exist for individual bases; no much larger clone is one base distant. These data come from a study of beta chain features in type 1 diabetes (dated by TCRdb to 2016 to 2018). Some background on the complete study: Patients and healthy donors did not differ in mean age, gender distribution, total cell number or subset yield. In the study, recently diagnosed type 1 diabetes patients and matched healthy donors were compared on the TCRB repertoires of their sorted circulating CD4+ T cell subsets. Regulatory and stem cell-like memory subsets were isolated from only 8 patients and 8 healthy donors, whereas naive and central memory subsets came from all 28 donors. Across all samples, fewer than 130 million sorted cells were examined, and cell number per subset correlated strongly with RNA yield.

Broad study findings and their caveats: Fewer insertions and more nucleotide deletions at VDJ recombination sites were observed in patients with type 1 diabetes, implying thymic rearrangement abnormalities. PCR might favor shorter templates, but patient and control samples were amplified and corrected together, so any skew would affect both groups equally. Because cDNA was sequenced instead of genomic DNA, highly expressing activated cells could be over-represented, though the groups showed no difference in activation or CD3 levels. Because the HLA sub-analyses included only small numbers of individuals, any influence of HLA type on TCRB rearrangement was left unresolved. Naive, central memory and regulatory TCRB repertoires appeared to be more alike among patients than among healthy donors. Type 1 diabetes patients showed a moderate but significant shortening of TCRB CDR3 length in all four CD4+ subsets.

Each donor gave one peripheral blood draw, averaging roughly 100 mL, which was collected into heparinised tubes. Naive, central memory, regulatory and stem cell-like memory CD4+ T cells were sorted on a BD FACSAria II using a panel including CD45RO, CCR7, CD25, CD127, CD95 and CD27. Purity was above 95% for every sorted population. Right away, PBMCs were isolated by Lymphoprep density gradient centrifugation and were stained directly, with no culture step. So that batch effects would be minimized, each experiment stained and sorted samples in pairs, pairing one healthy donor with one patient. The entire isolated RNA was reverse transcribed using the High Capacity cDNA Reverse Transcription Kit, and thus expressed TCRB transcripts were sequenced. Naive, central memory and regulatory T cell samples underwent deep immunoSEQ sequencing, averaging about 3.5 million total reads per sample. After sorted cells were lysed in RLT buffer, RNA was extracted with DNase-treated RNeasy Micro or Mini kits, with the choice depending on cell number. To prevent cross-contamination, each cell subset was processed individually, whereas patient and healthy donor samples were processed jointly. Using the immunoSEQ multiplex PCR, TCRB sequences were amplified from cDNA into 87-bp fragments spanning the CDR3 region. Amplicons were sequenced on the Illumina HiSeq platform. The original pipeline was this. Synthetic template baselines were used to correct PCR bias computationally, reads within Hamming distance 2 were collapsed, and singletons that could not be merged were discarded. Reads were aligned against IMGT so that V, D and J genes, CDR3 length and insertions or deletions at six rearrangement sites could be assigned. Within each subset, clonotype counts were normalized to the number of sorted cells before true diversity and Gini coefficients were calculated with the tcR R package. The overlap coefficient, calculated on TCRB nucleotide sequences, was used to measure repertoire sharing. Out-of-frame TCRB sequences from naive cells were analyzed as a proxy for the pre-selection repertoire. As stored in TCRdb, this immuneACCESS dataset retains in-frame rearrangements with V and J assigned. A fraction of the clones does not appear; measured against another copy, unresolved V genes explain less than half of the discrepancy, and the remainder lacks a known reason. That table is the source of V, J and clone size, and D and trimming were worked out from the DNA. Recorded for this sample are about 370,000 clones; roughly 16% of them occurred a single time. The ten largest clones add up to approximately 0.019% of the sample.

This clonotype was obtained from a woman under 30 in good health. Sequencing was performed on naive CD4+ T cells from blood. According to the study, the label for this sample's cell subset or site signals: true naive CD4+ T cells.

The DNA sequence is as follows: TGTGCCAGCAGTGGCGGGACAGCGAACACTGAAGCTTTCTTT. This encodes CASSGGTANTEAFF. The rearranged segments are TRBV2 and TRBJ1-1; 7 bases in the middle match TRBD1. CDR1 and CDR2 are read off the germline V gene as SNHLY and FYNNEI. The CDR3 contains 14 residues, cysteine and phenylalanine counted. Only the CDR3 DNA stays, 42 bases, in frame from base 1. For this chain, trimming is 4 bases at the V end and 1 base at the J end, and the number of junction bases without a gene match is 3.